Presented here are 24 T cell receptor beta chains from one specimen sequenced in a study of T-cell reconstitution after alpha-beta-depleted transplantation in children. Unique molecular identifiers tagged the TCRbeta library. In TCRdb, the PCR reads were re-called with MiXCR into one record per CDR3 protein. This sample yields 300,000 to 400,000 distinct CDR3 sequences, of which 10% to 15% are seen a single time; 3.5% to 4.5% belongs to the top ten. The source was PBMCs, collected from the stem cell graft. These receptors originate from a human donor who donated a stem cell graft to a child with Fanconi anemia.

DNA for the CDR3: TGCAGCGTCCCGCGGGGACGACTCTACAATGAGCAGTTCTTC. Its translation: CSVPRGRLYNEQFF. This chain links TRBV29-1 with TRBJ2-1; possible D gene TRBD2, 6 bases. Trimming removed 6 bases from V and 3 bases from J, with 15 bases in between. Germline assignment: CDR1 SQVTM and CDR2 ANQGSEA. The CDR3 has 14 residues.

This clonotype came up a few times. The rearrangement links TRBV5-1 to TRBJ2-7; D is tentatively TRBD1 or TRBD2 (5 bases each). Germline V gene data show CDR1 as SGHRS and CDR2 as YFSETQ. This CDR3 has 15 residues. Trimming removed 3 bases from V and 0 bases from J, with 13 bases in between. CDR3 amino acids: CASSWGRSSSYEQYF. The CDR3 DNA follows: TGCGCCAGCAGCTGGGGACGTTCCAGCTCCTACGAGCAGTACTTC. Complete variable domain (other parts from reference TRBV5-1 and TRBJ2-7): KAGVTQTPRYLIKTRGQQVTLSCSPISGHRSVSWYQQTPGQGLQFLFEYFSETQRNKGNFPGRFSGRQFSNSRSEMNVSTLELGDSALYLCASSWGRSSSYEQYFGPGTRLTVT.

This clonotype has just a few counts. The CDR3 loop reads CASGYKRGTSGPQEGNEQFF. The CDR3 DNA is TGTGCCAGCGGATATAAGAGGGGGACTAGCGGACCACAGGAAGGCAATGAGCAGTTCTTC. The gene calls are TRBV6-2 or TRBV6-3 and TRBJ2-1; 11 bases are a match to TRBD2. The J segment lost 6 bases and the V segment lost 8 bases, leaving 24 bases of the junction unmatched. Germline assignment: CDR1 MNHEY and CDR2 SVGEGT. The CDR3 is made up of 20 amino acids.

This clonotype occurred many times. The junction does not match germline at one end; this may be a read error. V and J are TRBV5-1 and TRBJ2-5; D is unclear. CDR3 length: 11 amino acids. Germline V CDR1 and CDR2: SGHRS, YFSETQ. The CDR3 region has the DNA TGCGCCAGCAGCTTGGCAGAGGCCCAGTACTTC. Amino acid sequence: CASSLAEAQYF.

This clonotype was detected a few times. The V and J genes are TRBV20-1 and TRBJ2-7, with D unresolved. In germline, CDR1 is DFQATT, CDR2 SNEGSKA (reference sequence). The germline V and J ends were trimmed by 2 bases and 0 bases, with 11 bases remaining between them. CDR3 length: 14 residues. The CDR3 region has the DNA TGCAGTGCTAGAAGCATCCCGAGCTCCTACGAGCAGTACGTC. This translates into CSARSIPSSYEQYV.

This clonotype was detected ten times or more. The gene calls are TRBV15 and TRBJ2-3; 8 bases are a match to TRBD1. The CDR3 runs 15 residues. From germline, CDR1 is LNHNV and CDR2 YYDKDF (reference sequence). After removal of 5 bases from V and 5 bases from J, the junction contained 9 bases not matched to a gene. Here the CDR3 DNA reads TGTGCCACCAGCGGAAGGACAGGGTTTAAAGATACGCAGTATTTT. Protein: CATSGRTGFKDTQYF.

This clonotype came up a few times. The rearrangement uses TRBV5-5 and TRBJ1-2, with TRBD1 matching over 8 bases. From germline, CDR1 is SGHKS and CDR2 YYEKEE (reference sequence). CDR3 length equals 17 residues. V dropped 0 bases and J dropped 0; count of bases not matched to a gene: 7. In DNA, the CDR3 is TGTGCCAGCAGCTTGGTGACAGGGGATTCATCTAACTATGGCTACACCTTC. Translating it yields CASSLVTGDSSNYGYTF.

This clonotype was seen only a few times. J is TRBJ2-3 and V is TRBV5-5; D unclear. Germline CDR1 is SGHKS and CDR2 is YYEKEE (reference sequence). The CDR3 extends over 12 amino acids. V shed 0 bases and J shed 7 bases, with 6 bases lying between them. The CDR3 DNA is TGTGCCAGCAGCTTGGCCGATTATACGCAGTATTTT. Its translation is CASSLADYTQYF.

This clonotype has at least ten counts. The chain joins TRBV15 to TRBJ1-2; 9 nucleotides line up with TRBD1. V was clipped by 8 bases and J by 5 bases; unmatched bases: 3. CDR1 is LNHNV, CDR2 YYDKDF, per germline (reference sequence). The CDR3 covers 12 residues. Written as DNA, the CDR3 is TGTGCCACCGGGACAGGGTTGTATGGCTACACCTTC. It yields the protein CATGTGLYGYTF.

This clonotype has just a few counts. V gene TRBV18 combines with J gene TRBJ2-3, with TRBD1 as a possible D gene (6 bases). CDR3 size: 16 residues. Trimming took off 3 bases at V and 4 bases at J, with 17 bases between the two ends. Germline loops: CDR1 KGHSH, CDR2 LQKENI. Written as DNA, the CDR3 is TGTGCCAGCTCACCGTTGGGACACCCAAAGGCAGATACGCAGTATTTT. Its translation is CASSPLGHPKADTQYF.

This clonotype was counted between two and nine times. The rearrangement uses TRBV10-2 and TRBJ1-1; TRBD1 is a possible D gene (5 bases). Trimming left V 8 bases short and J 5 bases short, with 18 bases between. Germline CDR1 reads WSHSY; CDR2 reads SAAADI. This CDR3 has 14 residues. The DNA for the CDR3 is TGCGCCAGCCGGGACCCCTGGGGGGGGACTGAAGCTTTCTTT. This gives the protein CASRDPWGGTEAFF.

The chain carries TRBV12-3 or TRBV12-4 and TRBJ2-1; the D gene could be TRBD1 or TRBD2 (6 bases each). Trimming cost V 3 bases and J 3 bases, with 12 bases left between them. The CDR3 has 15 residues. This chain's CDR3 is CASSFEQGLYNEQFF. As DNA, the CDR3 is TGTGCCAGCAGTTTCGAACAGGGACTCTACAATGAGCAGTTCTTC.

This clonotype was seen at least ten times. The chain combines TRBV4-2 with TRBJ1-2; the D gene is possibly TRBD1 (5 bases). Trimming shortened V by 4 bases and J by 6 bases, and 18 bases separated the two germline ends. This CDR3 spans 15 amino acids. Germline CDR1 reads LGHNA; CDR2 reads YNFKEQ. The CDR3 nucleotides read TGTGCCAGCAGCCCCCCAAGCGGGGGAACAGATGGCTACACCTTC. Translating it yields CASSPPSGGTDGYTF.

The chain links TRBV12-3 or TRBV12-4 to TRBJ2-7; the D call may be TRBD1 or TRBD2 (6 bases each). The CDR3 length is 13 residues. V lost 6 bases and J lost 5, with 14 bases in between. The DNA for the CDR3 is TGTGCCAGCAGCGGACAGCGGGTCGACGAGCAGTACTTC. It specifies CASSGQRVDEQYF.

This CDR3 is CSADTPTEAFF. The CDR3 DNA sequence: TGCAGTGCTGACACCCCCACTGAAGCTTTCTTT. The chain joins TRBV20-1 to TRBJ1-1; D uncertain. The ends were cut back, 5 bases at V and 4 bases at J, with 8 bases in the middle. CDR1 is DFQATT, CDR2 SNEGSKA, per germline (reference sequence). The CDR3 covers 11 residues.

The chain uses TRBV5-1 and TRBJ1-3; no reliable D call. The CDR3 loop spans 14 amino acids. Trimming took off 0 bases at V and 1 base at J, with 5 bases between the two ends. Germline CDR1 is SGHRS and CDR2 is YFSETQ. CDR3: CASSLGESGNTIYF. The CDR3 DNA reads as TGCGCCAGCAGCTTGGGGGAATCTGGAAACACCATATATTTT.

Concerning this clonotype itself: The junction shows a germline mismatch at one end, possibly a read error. The chain's CDR3 is CASSQSQNNEQFF. The DNA of the CDR3 is TGTGCTAGCAGCCAATCCCAGAACAATGAGCAGTTCTTC. V gene TRBV7-7 combines with J gene TRBJ2-1; D gene uncertain. The germline CDR1 and CDR2 sequences are SSHAT and FNYEAQ (reference sequence). CDR3 length equals 13 residues.

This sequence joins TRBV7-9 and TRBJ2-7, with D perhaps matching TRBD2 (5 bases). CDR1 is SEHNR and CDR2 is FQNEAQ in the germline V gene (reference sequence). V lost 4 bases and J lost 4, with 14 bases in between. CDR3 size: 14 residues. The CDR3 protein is CASSSGLIPYEQYF. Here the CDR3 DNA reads TGTGCCAGCAGCTCAGGACTGATTCCGTACGAGCAGTACTTC.

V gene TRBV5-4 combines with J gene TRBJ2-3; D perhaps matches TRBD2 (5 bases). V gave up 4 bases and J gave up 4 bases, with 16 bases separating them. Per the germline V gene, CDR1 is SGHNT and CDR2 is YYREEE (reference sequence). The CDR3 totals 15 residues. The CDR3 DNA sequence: TGTGCCAGCAGCGTTGGACTGGGCACGGCAGATACGCAGTATTTT. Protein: CASSVGLGTADTQYF. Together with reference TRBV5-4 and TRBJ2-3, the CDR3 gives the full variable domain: ETGVTQSPTHLIKTRGQQVTLRCSSQSGHNTVSWYQQALGQGPQFIFQYYREEENGRGNFPPRFSGLQFPNYSSELNVNALELDDSALYLCASSVGLGTADTQYFGPGTRLTVL.

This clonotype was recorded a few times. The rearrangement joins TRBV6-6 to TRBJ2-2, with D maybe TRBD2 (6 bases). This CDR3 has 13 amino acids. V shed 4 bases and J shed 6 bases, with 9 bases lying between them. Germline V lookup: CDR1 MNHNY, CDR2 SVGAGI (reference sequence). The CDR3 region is CASSSREAGELFF. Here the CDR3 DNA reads TGTGCCAGCAGTTCCAGGGAGGCCGGGGAGCTGTTTTTT.

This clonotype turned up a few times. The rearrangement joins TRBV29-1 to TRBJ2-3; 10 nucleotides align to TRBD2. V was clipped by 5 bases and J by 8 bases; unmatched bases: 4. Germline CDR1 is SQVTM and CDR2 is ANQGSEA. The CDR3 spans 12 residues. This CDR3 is CSVTSGVTTQYF. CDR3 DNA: TGCAGCGTTACTAGCGGGGTCACTACGCAGTATTTT.

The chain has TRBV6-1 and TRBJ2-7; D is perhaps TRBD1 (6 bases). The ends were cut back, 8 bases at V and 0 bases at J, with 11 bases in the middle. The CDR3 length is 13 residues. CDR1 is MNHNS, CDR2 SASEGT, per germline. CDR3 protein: CASCRDTSYEQYF. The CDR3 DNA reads TGTGCCAGCTGTCGGGACACCTCCTACGAGCAGTACTTC.

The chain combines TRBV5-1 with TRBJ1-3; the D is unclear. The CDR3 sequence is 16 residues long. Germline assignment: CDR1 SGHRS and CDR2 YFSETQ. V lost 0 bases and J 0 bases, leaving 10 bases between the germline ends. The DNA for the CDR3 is TGCGCCAGCAGCTTGGACGGGCCGAACTCTGGAAACACCATATATTTT. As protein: CASSLDGPNSGNTIYF. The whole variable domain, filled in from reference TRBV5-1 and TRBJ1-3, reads KAGVTQTPRYLIKTRGQQVTLSCSPISGHRSVSWYQQTPGQGLQFLFEYFSETQRNKGNFPGRFSGRQFSNSRSEMNVSTLELGDSALYLCASSLDGPNSGNTIYFGEGSWLTVV.

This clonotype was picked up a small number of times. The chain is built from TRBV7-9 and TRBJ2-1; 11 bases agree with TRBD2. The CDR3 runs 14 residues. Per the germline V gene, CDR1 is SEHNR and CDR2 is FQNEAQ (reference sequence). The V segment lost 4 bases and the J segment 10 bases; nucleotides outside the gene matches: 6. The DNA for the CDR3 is TGTGCCAGCAGCTACCTAGCGGGGGGTGGCGAGCAGTTCTTC. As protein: CASSYLAGGGEQFF. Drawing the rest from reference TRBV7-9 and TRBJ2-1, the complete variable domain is DTGVSQNPRHKITKRGQNVTFRCDPISEHNRLYWYRQTLGQGPEFLTYFQNEAQLEKSRLLSDRFSAERPKGSFSTLEIQRTEQGDSAMYLCASSYLAGGGEQFFGPGTRLTVL.